This entry concerns a single T cell receptor (beta chain). Its antigen is currently not known. Within one base of it there is no much larger clone, and no base qualities were kept. This record comes from a study of T cell changes during pregnancy in multiple sclerosis (dated by TCRdb to about 2019). Some background on the complete study: Changes in the T cell repertoire over the course of pregnancy were examined in this study in women with multiple sclerosis.

The library was prepared using the immunoSEQ multiplex PCR assay. TCRdb stores this immuneACCESS table with in-frame sequences only. Part of the clones is absent; in the studies checked, under half of the shortfall reflects unresolved V genes, and no reason is known for the rest. The sample table records about 57,000 clones; 92% of these occur just once. More than 0.7% of the sample is taken by the ten largest. This clonotype originated in a female donor with multiple sclerosis, enrolled in a pregnancy study. Sequencing was performed on CD4+ T cells from peripheral blood mononuclear cells, taken in the third trimester of pregnancy.

The sequenced DNA is TGTGCCAGCAGCCAAGAGAAGGTGCAGCGGTGGGGGGGCAATGAGCAGTTCTTC. It codes for CASSQEKVQRWGGNEQFF. The sequence links TRBV14 to TRBJ2-1; a stretch of 7 junction bases matches TRBD2. For this chain, trimming is 0 bases at the V end and 6 bases at the J end, and the number of junction bases without a gene match is 14. The CDR3 runs 18 residues from the cysteine to the phenylalanine. Only CDR3 DNA remains: 54 bases, in frame from the first base. Based on the germline V gene, the CDR1 and CDR2 sequences are SGHDN and FVKESK.